What follows are 15 T cell receptor beta chains derived from one specimen sequenced in a study of breast tumors, draining lymph nodes, adjacent tissues. Axillary draining lymph nodes of breast cancer patients supplied the node samples. TCRdb reprocessed the multiplex PCR reads via MiXCR and lists one record per CDR3 protein. The data contain about 140,000 distinct CDR3 sequences, about 33% of them seen just once; the ten biggest clones take up about 2.5%. Sequenced material: axillary lymph node tissue. All receptors derive from a female donor with breast cancer. Some clones in this sample may be carry-over from other donors' samples.

This clonotype appeared many times. This may stem from a read error, because a much larger clone lies one nucleotide away. The V and J genes are TRBV14 and TRBJ2-5; D not resolved. Germline-derived CDR1 and CDR2 are SGHDN and FVKESK. This CDR3 has 15 residues. The CDR3 DNA reads as TGTGCCAGCAGCCAAGATTATCTAGGGCCAGAGACCCCGTACTTC. It codes for CASSQDYLGPETPYF.

This clonotype was seen many times. The J gene is TRBJ2-7, the V gene TRBV6-1; 10 nucleotides agree with TRBD2. The junction had 7 bases not matched to a gene; V was cut back by 2 bases and J by 3 bases. The CDR3 has 16 amino acids. CDR1 is MNHNS and CDR2 is SASEGT in the germline V gene. The CDR3 DNA reads TGTGCCAGCAGTGAATGGGCTAGCGGGGGATTCTACGAGCAGTACTTC. Protein: CASSEWASGGFYEQYF.

As regards this clonotype: The junction does not match germline at one end; this may be a read error. The genes are TRBV14 and TRBJ2-6; 9 nucleotides align to TRBD2. In germline, CDR1 is SGHDN, CDR2 FVKESK. The CDR3 extends over 17 amino acids. DNA for the CDR3: TGTGTCAGCAGCTTTGGGCGGGGGGGCTCTGGGGCCAACGTCCTGACTTTC. Protein sequence: CVSSFGRGGSGANVLTF.

This chain links TRBV13 with TRBJ1-6; a possible D gene is TRBD1 (6 bases). Per germline, CDR1 PRHDT and CDR2 FYEKMQ (reference sequence). There are 15 residues in the CDR3. Trimming pared 7 bases from V and 7 bases from J, leaving 17 bases between. The CDR3 sequence is CASNLGGSRNSPLHF. The CDR3 DNA sequence: TGTGCCAGCAACCTAGGGGGGTCCCGCAATTCACCCCTCCACTTT.

This chain connects TRBV20-1 to TRBJ1-4; TRBD1 agrees at 7 bases. Per germline, CDR1 DFQATT and CDR2 SNEGSKA (reference sequence). The CDR3 runs 13 residues. The V segment lost 5 bases and the J segment 6 bases; nucleotides outside the gene matches: 6. CDR3 sequence: CSAGGQGDEKLFF. DNA of the CDR3: TGCAGTGCTGGAGGTCAGGGGGATGAAAAACTGTTTTTT.

This clonotype was seen just once. The V gene is TRBV7-9, the J gene TRBJ1-6; 8 nucleotides line up with TRBD1. The ends lost 4 bases at V and 7 bases at J; junction bases unmatched: 9. CDR1 and CDR2 (germline): SEHNR, FQNEAQ (reference sequence). This CDR3 is built from 16 residues. The CDR3, as DNA: TGTGCCAGCAGCTCGAGACAGGGGAGGTGGAATTCACCCCTCCACTTT. This codes for CASSSRQGRWNSPLHF.

J is TRBJ1-3 and V is TRBV14; D remains unclear. Germline lookup yields CDR1 SGHDN and CDR2 FVKESK. The CDR3 covers 14 residues. V was trimmed by 4 bases and J by 0 bases, leaving 7 bases between them. The CDR3 loop is CASSRRPSGNTIYF. CDR3 nucleotides: TGTGCCAGCAGCCGCAGACCCTCTGGAAACACCATATATTTT.

This clonotype came up many times. This chain links TRBV18 with TRBJ1-4; 9 bases align to TRBD1. Trimming at V came to 3 bases and at J to 6 bases, leaving 5 bases not matched to a gene. Germline lookup yields CDR1 KGHSH and CDR2 LQKENI. The CDR3 runs 15 residues. CDR3 nucleotides: TGTGCCAGCTCACCCCCGGGACAGGGAGATGAAAAACTGTTTTTT. Translation gives CASSPPGQGDEKLFF.

Ten or more counts support this clonotype. This rearrangement joins TRBV24-1 to TRBJ2-7; D is ambiguous. This CDR3 region has 15 residues. The germline gives CDR1 KGHDR, CDR2 SFDVKD. The germline V and J ends were trimmed by 2 bases and 6 bases, with 16 bases remaining between them. The CDR3 is CATSDSRRSLFEQYF. The CDR3 DNA is TGTGCCACCAGTGATTCGAGGCGGAGCTTGTTCGAGCAGTACTTC.

Concerning this clonotype itself: One junction end does not reproduce the germline sequence, and a read error may be involved. The chain employs TRBV6-2 or TRBV6-3 and TRBJ2-5; TRBD2 matches at 15 bases. CDR1 and CDR2 (germline): MNHEY, SVGEGT. The CDR3 loop spans 16 amino acids. The CDR3 sequence is CANSPGLAGGQDTQYF. The CDR3 coding sequence is TGTGCCAACAGTCCTGGACTAGCGGGGGGGCAGGATACGCAGTACTTC.

Many counts were recorded for this clonotype. The chain is built from TRBV11-2 and TRBJ2-7, with D unresolved. Germline V gene sequence: CDR1 SGHAT, CDR2 FQNNGV. This CDR3 region has 12 residues. V dropped 5 bases and J dropped 2 bases, with 7 bases sitting between them. The CDR3 region is CASSPDTYEQYF. The CDR3 bases are TGTGCCAGCAGCCCCGACACCTACGAGCAGTACTTC.

This clonotype was found many times. The rearrangement joins TRBV3-1 to TRBJ2-3; perhaps TRBD2 as D (6 bases). This CDR3 spans 15 amino acids. Trimming removed 1 base at V and 2 bases at J, with 10 bases between. The V gene's germline CDR1 is LGHDT and CDR2 YNNKEL (reference sequence). This CDR3 is CASSQVAGITDTQYF. The DNA for the CDR3 is TGTGCCAGCAGCCAAGTGGCGGGGATCACAGATACGCAGTATTTT.

This clonotype was recorded many times. The chain recombines TRBV6-1 with TRBJ2-5; tentative D call: TRBD2 (5 bases). The CDR3 is made up of 14 amino acids. The V end was cut by 2 bases, the J end by 4 bases, with 11 bases between. Germline CDR1 is MNHNS and CDR2 is SASEGT. This CDR3 is CASSEPGFTETQYF. DNA of the CDR3: TGTGCCAGCAGTGAACCGGGGTTTACAGAGACCCAGTACTTC.

This clonotype was detected many times. Relative to the germline gene, one junction end is altered; a read error may explain this. This sequence joins TRBV7-7 and TRBJ1-4; 8 bases line up with TRBD1. CDR1 and CDR2 (germline): SSHAT, FNYEAQ (reference sequence). CDR3 length: 15 amino acids. The CDR3: CASSLDQGAREKLFF. Written as DNA, the CDR3 is TGTGCTAGCAGCTTAGATCAGGGGGCAAGGGAAAAACTGTTTTTT.

This clonotype was seen once. V is TRBV20-1 and J is TRBJ1-1; 10 bases are a match to TRBD1. The V segment lost 0 bases and the J segment 1 base; nucleotides outside the gene matches: 5. Looked up from germline, CDR1 is DFQATT and CDR2 is SNEGSKA (reference sequence). The CDR3 runs to 16 residues. CDR3 loop: CSARDPTGGKNTEAFF. The CDR3 DNA follows: TGCAGTGCTAGAGACCCGACAGGGGGCAAGAACACTGAAGCTTTCTTT.